This T cell receptor beta chain was recovered during a study of blood T cell repertoires in COVID-19. As regards this clone: A junction end diverges from the germline sequence, so it may reflect a read error.

This CDR3 comprises 16 residues. Germline V lookup: CDR1 SSHAT, CDR2 FNYEAQ (reference sequence). As handled by the study authors: Amplification from reference gene primers served as the basis for estimated nucleated cell counts. Clones were sequenced by immunoSEQ multiplex PCR, and TCRdb holds only the in-frame ones, with some missing. The DNA was the basis for D and trimming; V, J and clone size are from that table. The sample has some 240,000 clones, around four fifths seen once; the top ten hold about 4%. The origin of this receptor is a man aged 25 to 40 with acute COVID-19. The V and J genes are TRBV7-7 and TRBJ2-5; 10 bases align to TRBD2. Sequenced: PBMCs or T cells enriched from blood (not recorded which). CDR3 coding DNA: TGTGCTAGCAGCTTAAGCGGGGGGGGGTACCAAGAGACCCAGTACTTC. As protein: CASSLSGGGYQETQYF.